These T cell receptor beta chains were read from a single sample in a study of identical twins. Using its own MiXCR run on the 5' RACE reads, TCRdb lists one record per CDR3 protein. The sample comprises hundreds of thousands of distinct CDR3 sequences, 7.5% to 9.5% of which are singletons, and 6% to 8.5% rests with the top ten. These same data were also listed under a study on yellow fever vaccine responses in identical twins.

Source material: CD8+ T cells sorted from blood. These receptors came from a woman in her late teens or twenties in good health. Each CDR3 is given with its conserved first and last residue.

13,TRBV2,CASTQGTLYEQYF
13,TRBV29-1,CSVEDRGGGEQFF
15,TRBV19,CASSIAAEWAYEQYF
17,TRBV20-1,CSARTGGLAGSYNEQFF
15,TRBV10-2,CASSGWDRGLNEQFF
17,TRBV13,CASSLGPTDSSTDTQYF
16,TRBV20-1,CSARDYQGGDTGELFF
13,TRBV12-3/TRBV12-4,CASRGTGYYEQYF
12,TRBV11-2,CASSLQVSEQFF
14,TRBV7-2,CASSLLGLSYEQYF
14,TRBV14,CASSLQGPYNEQFF
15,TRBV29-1,CSAEDRGLSYNEQFF
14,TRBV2,CASEGAGAKNIQYF
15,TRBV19,CASSIDETGPYEQYF
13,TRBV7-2,CASSFGRIYEQYF
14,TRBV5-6,CASSLGGARTEAFF
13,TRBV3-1,CASSVWGSGEQYF
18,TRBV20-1,CRAETLGTSGGDPYEQYF
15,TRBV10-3,CAISLGGAGFDTQYF
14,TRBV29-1,CSVEDRGSNNEQFF
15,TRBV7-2,CASSNSGPYTDTQYF
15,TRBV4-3,CASSQGAGGRDTQYF
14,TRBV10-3,CAISDSFFSYEQYF
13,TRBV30,CAWSVDGFNEQFF
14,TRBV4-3,CASSQDYGSGIFFF
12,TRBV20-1,CSAPRGVYGYTF
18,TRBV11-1,CASSPKPLGAAPTGELFF
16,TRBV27,CASSLSSGNFYNEQFF
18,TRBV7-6,CASSSPITGIRNTGELFF
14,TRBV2,CASEGQGGTDTQYF
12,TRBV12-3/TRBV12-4,CASSSRTTTQYF
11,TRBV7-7,CATPGGYEQYF
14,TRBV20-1,CSARAGTGSYEQYF
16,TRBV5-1,CASSLALAGIGNEQFF
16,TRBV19,CASYPSHRGPPSEQYF
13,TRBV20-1,CSAIAFGNSPLHF
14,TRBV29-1,CSVDGRGETGELFF
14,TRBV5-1,CASRRTGRMEEQYF
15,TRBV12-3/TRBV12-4,CASSLGTGGLTEAFF
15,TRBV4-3,CASSQLDQAKNIQYF
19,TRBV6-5,CASSYSTSPDQPSTDTQYF
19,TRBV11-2,CASSFSPSLRTSLYNEQFF
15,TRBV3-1,CASSSSGTGAYEQYF
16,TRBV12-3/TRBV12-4,CASNSYGLAGYNEQFF
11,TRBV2,CASSVSPEQFF
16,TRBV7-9,CASSLVPGDLNNEQFF
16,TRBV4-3,CASSQGGGTGANVLTF
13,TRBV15,CATSMTASYEQYF